A single sample is the source of the 22 T cell receptor beta chains below, sequenced in a study of T cells after yellow fever vaccination. From the 5' RACE reads, TCRdb called clonotypes with MiXCR, one entry per CDR3 protein. The repertoire holds 250,000 or so distinct CDR3 sequences, with about 7% as singletons. This specimen consisted of CD4+ T cells sorted from PBMCs, obtained 15 days after the yellow fever booster vaccination. Receptor source: a man in his thirties or forties who received the YFV17D yellow fever vaccine.

This clonotype was seen at least ten times. The chain employs TRBV28 and TRBJ2-1; 9 nucleotides agree with TRBD1. The CDR3 runs 11 residues. The V gene end was trimmed by 5 bases and the J gene end by 15 bases; junction bases not matched to a gene: 5. Germline CDR1 reads MDHEN; CDR2 reads SYDVKM. The CDR3 reads CASSNRDRAFF. The CDR3 DNA sequence: TGTGCCAGCAGTAACCGGGACAGGGCGTTCTTC.

At least ten counts were recorded for this clonotype. The chain has TRBV20-1 and TRBJ1-2; a possible D gene is TRBD1 (6 bases). This CDR3 is 12 amino acids long. Trimming removed 6 bases at V and 3 bases at J, with 11 bases between. From germline, CDR1 is DFQATT and CDR2 SNEGSKA (reference sequence). CDR3 DNA sequence: TGCAGTGCCCCAGGGGTGGACTATGGCTACACCTTC. It specifies CSAPGVDYGYTF.

This clonotype has more than one count but fewer than ten. This rearrangement joins TRBV20-1 to TRBJ1-1; D gene ambiguous. The CDR3 has 13 residues. Germline CDR1 DFQATT, CDR2 SNEGSKA (reference sequence). Trimming took off 6 bases at V and 3 bases at J, with 14 bases between the two ends. CDR3 sequence (DNA): TGCAGTGCAATTGATGGGCAGCACACTGAAGCTTTCTTT. Its protein is CSAIDGQHTEAFF.

This CDR3 reads CASSLADRGIYNEQFF. Here the CDR3 DNA reads TGTGCCAGCAGCTTAGCGGACAGGGGTATTTACAATGAGCAGTTCTTC. The rearrangement joins TRBV7-8 to TRBJ2-1, with 9 bases identical to TRBD1. From germline, CDR1 is SGHVS and CDR2 FQNEAQ. The CDR3 spans 16 residues. V lost 0 bases to trimming and J lost 4 bases; unmatched junction nucleotides: 4.

The V call is TRBV20-1, the J call TRBJ1-5; D ambiguous. The V end was cut by 2 bases, the J end by 0 bases, with 14 bases between. CDR3 length: 16 amino acids. The germline gives CDR1 DFQATT, CDR2 SNEGSKA (reference sequence). Here the CDR3 DNA reads TGCAGTGCTAGAAAGGGCTCAAGGGATAGCAATCAGCCCCAGCATTTT. Its protein is CSARKGSRDSNQPQHF.

The chain has TRBV7-9 and TRBJ1-1; no clear D. V lost 2 bases to trimming and J lost 2 bases, with 18 bases between them. CDR3 size: 17 residues. In germline, CDR1 is SEHNR, CDR2 FQNEAQ (reference sequence). DNA of the CDR3: TGTGCCAGCAGCTTATATTACTTGGAGGGTAGAAACACTGAAGCTTTCTTT. It encodes CASSLYYLEGRNTEAFF.

The V gene is TRBV7-9, the J gene TRBJ2-1, with TRBD1 as a possible D gene (6 bases). V was clipped by 5 bases and J by 7 bases, with 18 bases between them. The CDR3 covers 15 residues. Germline V CDR1 and CDR2: SEHNR, FQNEAQ (reference sequence). In DNA, the CDR3 is TGTGCCAGCAGCCTACTCCGAAAGGGACATAATGAGCAGTTCTTC. Protein: CASSLLRKGHNEQFF.

The chain recombines TRBV7-6 with TRBJ2-7; D is perhaps TRBD1 or TRBD2 (5 bases each). CDR1 is SGHVS, CDR2 FNYEAQ, per germline. The CDR3 extends over 14 amino acids. Deletions cut 4 bases from V and 8 bases from J, with 18 bases between. CDR3 sequence reads: CASSSEWGSGKQYF. CDR3 DNA sequence: TGTGCCAGCAGCTCCGAATGGGGGAGCGGTAAGCAGTACTTC. The full variable domain, with the rest looked up from reference TRBV7-6 and TRBJ2-7, is GAGVSQSPRYKVTKRGQDVALRCDPISGHVSLYWYRQALGQGPEFLTYFNYEAQQDKSGLPNDRFSAERPEGSISTLTIQRTEQRDSAMYRCASSSEWGSGKQYFGPGTRLTVT.

V and J are TRBV5-4 and TRBJ2-2; 13 bases fit TRBD2. The CDR3 contains 16 residues. Germline assignment: CDR1 SGHNT and CDR2 YYREEE (reference sequence). With V trimmed by 4 bases and J by 5 bases, 5 bases remained unmatched. Written as DNA, the CDR3 is TGTGCCAGCAGCGCCGGGACTAGCGGGAAAACCGGGGAGCTGTTTTTT. It encodes CASSAGTSGKTGELFF.

This clonotype has at least ten counts. The gene calls are TRBV24-1 and TRBJ2-3, with no clear D. V was cut by 3 bases and J by 0 bases, with 12 bases left in between. CDR3 size: 16 residues. CDR1 is KGHDR and CDR2 is SFDVKD in the germline V gene. DNA of the CDR3: TGTGCCACCAGTGATGTGAGGACCCATAGCACAGATACGCAGTATTTT. It encodes CATSDVRTHSTDTQYF.

This clonotype appeared a few times. The chain has TRBV2 and TRBJ2-5, with D perhaps TRBD2 (5 bases). The germline V gene encodes CDR1 SNHLY and CDR2 FYNNEI. V shed 4 bases and J shed 5 bases, with 20 bases lying between them. This CDR3 region has 16 residues. The CDR3 coding sequence is TGTGCCAGCAGTGCCGACGGAGGCGTTCTGGGGGAGACCCAGTACTTC. It specifies CASSADGGVLGETQYF. Together with reference TRBV2 and TRBJ2-5, the CDR3 gives the full variable domain: EPEVTQTPSHQVTQMGQEVILRCVPISNHLYFYWYRQILGQKVEFLVSFYNNEISEKSEIFDDQFSVERPDGSNFTLKIRSTKLEDSAMYFCASSADGGVLGETQYFGPGTRLLVL.

This clonotype was counted only a few times. This chain connects TRBV6-5 to TRBJ2-7; TRBD2 matches at 10 bases. V gave up 4 bases and J gave up 4 bases; unmatched junction bases: 10. This CDR3 is built from 16 residues. Germline CDR1 is MNHEY and CDR2 is SVGAGI. This CDR3 is CASSFSASGSFYEQYF. In nucleotides, the CDR3 is TGTGCCAGCAGTTTTTCGGCTAGCGGGAGTTTTTACGAGCAGTACTTC.

This clonotype has only a few counts. The V call is TRBV10-3, the J call TRBJ1-1; D is ambiguous. The CDR3 contains 15 residues. The germline V gene encodes CDR1 ENHRY and CDR2 SYGVKD. V lost 0 bases and J 1 base, leaving 9 bases between the germline ends. CDR3 coding DNA: TGTGCCATCAGTGAGTCAGGACTTCAGAACACTGAAGCTTTCTTT. Translating it yields CAISESGLQNTEAFF.

The chain joins TRBV5-1 to TRBJ2-1; possible D gene TRBD2, 6 bases. The CDR3 covers 14 residues. The germline V and J ends were trimmed by 4 bases and 7 bases, with 15 bases remaining between them. CDR1 and CDR2 (germline): SGHRS, YFSETQ. CDR3 protein: CASSLSGGRNEQFF. The CDR3 nucleotides read TGCGCCAGCAGCCTCAGTGGAGGGCGGAATGAGCAGTTCTTC.

This clonotype was observed many times. The V gene is TRBV5-4, the J gene TRBJ2-1, with TRBD2 identical over 11 bases. Germline V CDR1 and CDR2: SGHNT, YYREEE (reference sequence). The J segment lost 5 bases and the V segment lost 4 bases, leaving 11 bases of the junction unmatched. This CDR3 comprises 17 residues. CDR3 coding DNA: TGTGCCAGCAGCACGAAGAGGGGACTAGCGGAGAACAATGAGCAGTTCTTC. It specifies CASSTKRGLAENNEQFF.

Comments on this clonotype: A much larger clone is a single base away; this may be a read error. The CDR3 end shows no conserved phenylalanine or tryptophan, and so a read error is likely. The chain joins TRBV3-1 to TRBJ2-7; D not resolved. There are 13 residues in the CDR3. V lost 1 base, J lost 1 base, and 5 bases lay in between. CDR1 and CDR2 from the germline V gene are LGHDT and YNNKEL (reference sequence). CDR3 DNA sequence: TGTGCCAGCAGCCAAGGGAATTCCTACGAGCAGTACTTA. It encodes CASSQGNSYEQYL.

This clonotype was seen ten or more times. The chain combines TRBV12-3 or TRBV12-4 with TRBJ1-3; 8 bases are a match to TRBD1. The length of the CDR3 is 13 residues. Germline trimming cut 5 bases from V and 10 bases from J; bases unmatched to any gene: 7. CDR3 coding DNA: TGTGCCAGCAGTGGCGGAACAGGGGGTACCATATATTTT. It is translated as CASSGGTGGTIYF.

This clonotype was counted only a few times. This chain links TRBV7-2 with TRBJ2-2; 12 nucleotides align to TRBD2. CDR1 is SGHTA and CDR2 is FQGNSA in the germline V gene. The V and J ends lost 9 bases and 6 bases, in that order; junction bases with no gene match: 2. The CDR3 is 13 amino acids. CDR3 sequence reads: CASLAGGPGELFF. The CDR3 DNA sequence: TGTGCCAGTCTAGCGGGAGGGCCCGGGGAGCTGTTTTTT.

The V gene is TRBV24-1, the J gene TRBJ2-1; 10 bases align to TRBD1. CDR1 is KGHDR and CDR2 is SFDVKD in the germline V gene. J lost 5 bases, V lost 4 bases, and 7 bases had no gene match. The CDR3 contains 16 residues. The CDR3 reads CATSETGQGINNEQFF. CDR3 bases: TGTGCCACCAGTGAAACGGGACAGGGGATTAACAATGAGCAGTTCTTC.

This clonotype turned up a few times. The gene calls are TRBV5-1 and TRBJ2-5; TRBD2 is a possible D gene (6 bases). The CDR3 sequence is 15 residues long. The germline CDR1 and CDR2 sequences are SGHRS and YFSETQ. V was clipped by 2 bases and J by 0 bases, with 11 bases between them. In DNA form, the CDR3 reads TGCGCCAGCAGCTTTCGGGGGTCTTACCAAGAGACCCAGTACTTC. Translating it yields CASSFRGSYQETQYF.

The chain joins TRBV6-2 or TRBV6-3 to TRBJ2-1; 11 bases line up with TRBD2. Germline V CDR1 and CDR2: MNHEY, SVGEGT. The CDR3 extends over 17 amino acids. The V and J ends lost 2 bases and 7 bases, in that order; junction bases with no gene match: 10. Here the CDR3 reads CASSYSASGRRLNEQFF. The CDR3 DNA follows: TGTGCCAGCAGTTACAGCGCTAGCGGGAGGAGGTTGAATGAGCAGTTCTTC.

In its sample, this clonotype was seen a few times. This sequence joins TRBV20-1 and TRBJ2-1; 14 bases are shared with TRBD2. Trimming removed 6 bases from V and 15 bases from J; junction bases left unmatched: 13. CDR3 length: 14 amino acids. Germline loops: CDR1 DFQATT, CDR2 SNEGSKA (reference sequence). The DNA for the CDR3 is TGCAGTGCGCCGACTAGCGGGAGGGTTACCCCCCCGTTCTTC. Protein product: CSAPTSGRVTPPFF.